Following are 26 T cell receptor beta chains from one sample sequenced in a study of CD8 T cells in Susac syndrome. Random hexamers primed reverse transcription of roughly 0.5 to 1 ug RNA. TCRdb independently ran MiXCR on the immunoSEQ multiplex PCR reads; one entry per CDR3 protein. The table records about 140,000 distinct CDR3 sequences, around 94% of them present only once. Source material: CD8+ T cells from PBMCs. The receptors derive from a human donor in good health.

The V call is TRBV6-2 or TRBV6-3, the J call TRBJ2-7; D uncertain. The CDR3 has 11 amino acids. Germline V CDR1 and CDR2: MNHEY, SVGEGT. Between the trimmed V and J ends, which lost 8 bases and 3 bases, there was a span of 8 bases. The CDR3 nucleotides are TGTGCCAGCGAGACGAGCTACGAGCAGTACTTC. It is translated as CASETSYEQYF.

The chain employs TRBV27 and TRBJ2-2; D unresolved. Trimming shortened V by 7 bases and J by 6 bases, and 9 bases separated the two germline ends. CDR1 and CDR2 (germline): MNHEY, SMNVEV (reference sequence). The CDR3 loop spans 12 amino acids. The CDR3 bases are TGTGCCAGCACCCAAAGGGCCGGGGAGCTGTTTTTT. Amino acid sequence: CASTQRAGELFF.

The rearrangement joins TRBV27 to TRBJ2-1; the D is unclear. There are 11 residues in the CDR3. V gave up 7 bases and J gave up 6 bases, with 7 bases separating them. CDR1 is MNHEY, CDR2 SMNVEV, per germline (reference sequence). The DNA for the CDR3 is TGTGCCAGCACCCTAGGCAATGAGCAGTTCTTC. It is translated as CASTLGNEQFF.

The CDR3 sequence: CASRGLAINNEQFF. DNA for the CDR3: TGTGCCAGCAGGGGACTAGCGATCAACAATGAGCAGTTCTTC. The genes are TRBV2 and TRBJ2-1, with TRBD2 matching 10 bases. The trim removed 6 bases at V and 5 bases at J, leaving 4 bases unmatched. This CDR3 has 14 residues. Germline CDR1 reads SNHLY; CDR2 reads FYNNEI.

The V call is TRBV6-5, the J call TRBJ2-1; TRBD2 agrees at 8 bases. The CDR3 totals 15 residues. CDR1 MNHEY and CDR2 SVGAGI come from the germline V gene. The J segment lost 9 bases and the V segment lost 0 bases, leaving 7 bases of the junction unmatched. The CDR3 DNA follows: TGTGCCAGCAGTTACTCAGGGACTAGTGGCAGTGAGCAGTTCTTC. As protein: CASSYSGTSGSEQFF.

The chain carries TRBV25-1 and TRBJ2-3; D tentatively fits TRBD1 or TRBD2 (6 bases each). The germline V and J ends were trimmed by 0 bases and 4 bases, with 14 bases remaining between them. The CDR3 has 16 amino acids. Germline loops: CDR1 MGHDK, CDR2 SYGVNS. CDR3 nucleotide sequence: TGTGCCAGCAGTGAATATCCGGGGGCCGGCCCAGATACGCAGTATTTT. This encodes CASSEYPGAGPDTQYF.

This rearrangement joins TRBV7-2 to TRBJ2-3, with a weak D call TRBD2 (5 bases). V was pared by 1 base and J by 3 bases, with 14 bases between. This CDR3 has 16 amino acids. Germline CDR1 reads SGHTA; CDR2 reads FQGNSA. The chain's CDR3 is CASSLVLRGSTDTQYF. CDR3 nucleotide sequence: TGTGCCAGCAGCTTAGTTCTGCGCGGGTCGACAGATACGCAGTATTTT.

The J gene is TRBJ1-1, the V gene TRBV7-9; D ambiguous. Germline lookup yields CDR1 SEHNR and CDR2 FQNEAQ (reference sequence). V lost 3 bases and J 3 bases, leaving 11 bases between the germline ends. The CDR3 runs to 14 residues. The CDR3 reads CASSLLSGDTEAFF. CDR3 nucleotide sequence: TGTGCCAGCAGCTTGCTCAGCGGGGACACTGAAGCTTTCTTT.

The CDR3 nucleotides are TGCAGCGTTTACAGGGGGCTAGAGACCCAGTACTTC. As protein: CSVYRGLETQYF. The rearrangement joins TRBV29-1 to TRBJ2-5; TRBD1 matches 9 bases. Germline values: CDR1 SQVTM, CDR2 ANQGSEA. The length of the CDR3 is 12 residues. J was trimmed by 4 bases and V by 5 bases; bases with no gene match: 2.

V gene TRBV28 combines with J gene TRBJ2-5; D is perhaps TRBD1 (6 bases). The CDR3 is 14 residues long. With 9 bases removed from V and 1 base from J, the gap between germline ends came to 15 bases. Germline-derived CDR1 and CDR2 are MDHEN and SYDVKM. CDR3 nucleotide sequence: TGTGCCAGTACAGGGACCGAGTTCCAAGAGACCCAGTACTTC. Protein: CASTGTEFQETQYF.

DNA for the CDR3: TGTGCCAGCAGCTTTCCAAAGGACCGGGACAGGGCCTACAATGAGCAGTTCTTC. Translation gives CASSFPKDRDRAYNEQFF. The rearrangement links TRBV9 to TRBJ2-1; 9 bases fit TRBD1. Germline V CDR1 and CDR2: SGDLS, YYNGEE. The CDR3 spans 18 residues. J lost 2 bases, V lost 4 bases, and 13 bases had no gene match. The full variable domain, completed using reference TRBV9 and TRBJ2-1, is DSGVTQTPKHLITATGQRVTLRCSPRSGDLSVYWYQQSLDQGLQFLIQYYNGEERAKGNILERFSAQQFPDLHSELNLSSLELGDSALYFCASSFPKDRDRAYNEQFFGPGTRLTVL.

This clonotype was counted once. The chain has TRBV7-8 and TRBJ2-5; the D gene could be TRBD1 or TRBD2 (5 bases each). The germline V gene has CDR1 SGHVS and CDR2 FQNEAQ. The V end was cut by 6 bases, the J end by 4 bases, with 18 bases between. This CDR3 region has 15 residues. The chain's CDR3 is CASSSVNLRGETQYF. In DNA, the CDR3 is TGTGCCAGCAGTAGCGTCAACCTAAGGGGAGAGACCCAGTACTTC.

The J gene is TRBJ2-3, the V gene TRBV9; the match to TRBD1 covers 11 bases. J was trimmed by 4 bases and V by 2 bases; bases with no gene match: 6. The germline V gene encodes CDR1 SGDLS and CDR2 YYNGEE. The CDR3 contains 16 residues. CDR3 coding DNA: TGTGCCAGCAGCGTCACCGGGACAGGGGGGCCAGATACGCAGTATTTT. It encodes CASSVTGTGGPDTQYF.

The V call is TRBV9, the J call TRBJ2-6; the D is unclear. The CDR3 extends over 18 amino acids. Trimming pared 2 bases from V and 0 bases from J, leaving 15 bases between. Germline V gene data show CDR1 as SGDLS and CDR2 as YYNGEE. For the CDR3, the DNA is TGTGCCAGCAGCGTTTTTGACACTCCCGGCTCTGGGGCCAACGTCCTGACTTTC. This codes for CASSVFDTPGSGANVLTF.

The chain combines TRBV20-1 with TRBJ1-2; 7 bases align to TRBD1. The germline V gene has CDR1 DFQATT and CDR2 SNEGSKA (reference sequence). CDR3 size: 15 residues. The trim removed 1 base at V and 4 bases at J, leaving 9 bases unmatched. The CDR3 reads CSARGEPTGSYGYTF. Written as DNA, the CDR3 is TGCAGTGCTAGAGGGGAACCGACAGGGAGCTATGGCTACACCTTC.

The V call is TRBV6-2 or TRBV6-3, the J call TRBJ2-1; D is undetermined. V gave up 7 bases and J gave up 5 bases, with 12 bases separating them. This CDR3 contains 13 residues. Germline V gene data show CDR1 as MNHEY and CDR2 as SVGEGT. The CDR3 nucleotides read TGTGCCAGCACCCCGCTAGGAGACAATGAGCAGTTCTTC. It yields the protein CASTPLGDNEQFF.

The chain uses TRBV7-6 and TRBJ2-7; tentative D call: TRBD2 (5 bases). Between the trimmed V and J ends, which lost 4 bases and 3 bases, there was a span of 13 bases. Germline V lookup: CDR1 SGHVS, CDR2 FNYEAQ. This CDR3 spans 14 amino acids. DNA of the CDR3: TGTGCCAGCAGCTCCGGGGAAGGGAACTACGAGCAGTACTTC. It yields the protein CASSSGEGNYEQYF.

CDR3 bases: TGCAGTGCTAGAGATACCGTGGACAGTTTCCACAATGAGCAGTTCTTC. This encodes CSARDTVDSFHNEQFF. This chain connects TRBV20-1 to TRBJ2-1, with D possibly matching TRBD1 (6 bases). V lost 0 bases and J 5 bases, leaving 17 bases between the germline ends. This CDR3 spans 16 amino acids. Per germline, CDR1 DFQATT and CDR2 SNEGSKA (reference sequence).

This sequence joins TRBV29-1 and TRBJ2-7; D remains unclear. CDR1 and CDR2 (germline): SQVTM, ANQGSEA. CDR3 size: 13 residues. The V end was cut by 6 bases, the J end by 4 bases, with 16 bases between. The CDR3: CSVQGLGSYEQYF. The CDR3 DNA is TGCAGCGTCCAAGGTTTGGGCTCGTACGAGCAGTACTTC.

The CDR3 region is CSALTGTSAYEQYF. CDR3 DNA: TGCAGTGCTTTAACCGGGACCTCGGCTTACGAGCAGTACTTC. The rearrangement joins TRBV20-1 to TRBJ2-7; D may correspond to TRBD1 or TRBD2 (5 bases each). The ends were cut back, 5 bases at V and 4 bases at J, with 18 bases in the middle. CDR3 length: 14 amino acids. CDR1 and CDR2 from the germline V gene are DFQATT and SNEGSKA (reference sequence).

The chain employs TRBV20-1 and TRBJ2-3, with TRBD2 identical over 8 bases. Germline lookup yields CDR1 DFQATT and CDR2 SNEGSKA (reference sequence). CDR3 length: 17 residues. The V and J ends lost 7 bases and 3 bases, in that order; junction bases with no gene match: 18. The CDR3 is CSVKPPLQREQTDTQYF. In DNA form, the CDR3 reads TGCAGTGTTAAACCTCCACTTCAGCGGGAGCAGACAGATACGCAGTATTTT.

This chain uses TRBV12-3 or TRBV12-4 with TRBJ2-2, with D tentatively TRBD2 (5 bases). The ends were cut back, 3 bases at V and 7 bases at J, with 9 bases in the middle. The CDR3 spans 13 residues. The CDR3 is CASSFGGFGELFF. In DNA, the CDR3 is TGTGCCAGCAGTTTTGGCGGGTTCGGGGAGCTGTTTTTT.

The rearrangement joins TRBV5-1 to TRBJ2-5, with 8 bases matching TRBD2. The CDR3 is 14 residues long. CDR1 is SGHRS and CDR2 is YFSETQ in the germline V gene. Trimming removed 6 bases from V and 5 bases from J; junction bases left unmatched: 9. The CDR3 region has the DNA TGCGCCAGCACCAAAGCGGGAGTCGGGGAGACCCAGTACTTC. It specifies CASTKAGVGETQYF.

The V call is TRBV4-3, the J call TRBJ2-7, with D tentatively TRBD1 (5 bases). Germline CDR1 and CDR2: LGHNA and YSLEER. Trimming took off 0 bases at V and 3 bases at J, with 21 bases between the two ends. The CDR3 is 18 amino acids. Here the CDR3 DNA reads TGCGCCAGCAGCCAAGATGTTTTTTGGACAAAAAGGGGCTACGAGCAGTACTTC. It specifies CASSQDVFWTKRGYEQYF.

The chain combines TRBV7-9 with TRBJ2-7, with a tentative D call TRBD1 (6 bases). The length of the CDR3 is 15 residues. Germline loops: CDR1 SEHNR, CDR2 FQNEAQ (reference sequence). The ends were cut back, 4 bases at V and 1 base at J, with 14 bases in the middle. CDR3 sequence reads: CASSSGTSVSYEQYF. The CDR3 nucleotides read TGTGCCAGCAGCTCAGGGACATCTGTTTCCTACGAGCAGTACTTC.

The chain recombines TRBV5-4 with TRBJ1-5, with 7 bases that match TRBD1. This CDR3 spans 17 amino acids. The germline CDR1 and CDR2 sequences are SGHNT and YYREEE (reference sequence). V lost 5 bases and J lost 3; bases outside the gene matches: 14. CDR3 sequence: CASRGIYRGTDNQPQHF. In nucleotides, the CDR3 is TGTGCCAGCAGGGGGATCTACAGGGGAACGGACAATCAGCCCCAGCATTTT.